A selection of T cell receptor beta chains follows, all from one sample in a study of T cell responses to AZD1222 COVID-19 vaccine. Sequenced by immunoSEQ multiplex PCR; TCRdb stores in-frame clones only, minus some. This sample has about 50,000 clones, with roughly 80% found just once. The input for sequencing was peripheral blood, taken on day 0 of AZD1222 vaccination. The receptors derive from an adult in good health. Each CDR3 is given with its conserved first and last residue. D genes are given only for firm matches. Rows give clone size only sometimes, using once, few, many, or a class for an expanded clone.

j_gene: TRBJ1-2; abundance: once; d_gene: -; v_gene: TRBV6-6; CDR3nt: TGTGCCAGCAGTCTACCGGGGCAAGATGGCTACACCTTC; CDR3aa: CASSLPGQDGYTF
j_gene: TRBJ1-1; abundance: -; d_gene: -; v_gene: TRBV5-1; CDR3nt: TGCGCCAGCAGCTTGGAACAGGGCCGGGCTGAAGCTTTCTTT; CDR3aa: CASSLEQGRAEAFF
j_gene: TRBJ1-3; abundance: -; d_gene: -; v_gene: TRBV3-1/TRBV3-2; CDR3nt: TGTGCCAGCAGCCAGCACGACAGGTCGCCTGGAAACACCATATATTTT; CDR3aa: CASSQHDRSPGNTIYF
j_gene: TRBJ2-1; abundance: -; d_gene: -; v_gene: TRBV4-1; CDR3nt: TGCGCCAGCAGCCTAGCCGACGGGTTTGGTGAGCAGTTCTTC; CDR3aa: CASSLADGFGEQFF
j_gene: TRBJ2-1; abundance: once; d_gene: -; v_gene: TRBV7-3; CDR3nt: TGTGCCAGCAGCCCCAGCAGCGACACGGGGAATGAGCAGTTCTTC; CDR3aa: CASSPSSDTGNEQFF
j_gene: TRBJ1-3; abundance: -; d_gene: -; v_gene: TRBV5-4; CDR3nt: TGTGCCAGCAGCTTGGACAGGGTGGAAAACACCATATATTTT; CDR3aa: CASSLDRVENTIYF
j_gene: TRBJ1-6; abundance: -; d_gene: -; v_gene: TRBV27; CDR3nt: TGTGCCAGCAGTCGTACGCAGGGAGTCGGTTCACCCCTCCACTTT; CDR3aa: CASSRTQGVGSPLHF
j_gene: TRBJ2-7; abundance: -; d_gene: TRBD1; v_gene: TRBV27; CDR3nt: TGTGCCAGCTGGGACAGGTGGGCCTACGAGCAGTACTTC; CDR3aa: CASWDRWAYEQYF
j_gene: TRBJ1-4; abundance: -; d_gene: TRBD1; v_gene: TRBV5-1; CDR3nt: TGCGCCAGCAGATCTGAGGGGGCGCGGGGTGAAAAACTGTTTTTT; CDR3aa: CASRSEGARGEKLFF
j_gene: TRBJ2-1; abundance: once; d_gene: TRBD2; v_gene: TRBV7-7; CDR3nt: TGTGCTAGCAGCCCTCGTCTAGCGGCGGGTGAGCAGTTCTTC; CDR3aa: CASSPRLAAGEQFF
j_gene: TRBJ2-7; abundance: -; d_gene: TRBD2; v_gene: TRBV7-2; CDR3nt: TGTGCCAGCAGCTTAGCGGGAGGGGAGAGCTCCTACGAGCAGTACTTC; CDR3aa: CASSLAGGESSYEQYF
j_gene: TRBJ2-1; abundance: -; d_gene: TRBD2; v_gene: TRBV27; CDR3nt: TGTGCCAGCCGCACACTAGCGGGGTACAATGAGCAGTTCTTC; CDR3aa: CASRTLAGYNEQFF
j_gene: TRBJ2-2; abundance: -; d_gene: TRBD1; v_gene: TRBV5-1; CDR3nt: TGCGCCAGCAGCTTGGTGGCAGGGGGTAGCGGGGAGCTGTTTTTT; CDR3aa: CASSLVAGGSGELFF
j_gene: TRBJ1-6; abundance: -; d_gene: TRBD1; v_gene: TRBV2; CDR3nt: TGTGCCAGCAAGGGACAGGGGGCGGTAAATTCACCCCTCCACTTT; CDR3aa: CASKGQGAVNSPLHF
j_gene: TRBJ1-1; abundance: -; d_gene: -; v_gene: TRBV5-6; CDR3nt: TGTGCCAGCAGCTTCAACAGGGTGAACACTGAAGCTTTCTTT; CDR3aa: CASSFNRVNTEAFF
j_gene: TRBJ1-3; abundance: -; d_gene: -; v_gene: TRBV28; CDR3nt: TGTGCCAGCAGTCTCTACAGACTTGGAAACACCATATATTTT; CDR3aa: CASSLYRLGNTIYF
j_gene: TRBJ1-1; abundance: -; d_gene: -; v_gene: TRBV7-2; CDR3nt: TGTGCCAGCAGCCCGGTGGGTCGGTTGAAAGCTTTCTTT; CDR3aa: CASSPVGRLKAFF
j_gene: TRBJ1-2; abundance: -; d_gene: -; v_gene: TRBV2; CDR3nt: TGTGCCAGCAGTCCCCGGACAGATGGCTACACCTTC; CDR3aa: CASSPRTDGYTF
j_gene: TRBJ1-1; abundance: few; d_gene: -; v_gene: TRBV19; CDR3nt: TGTGCCAGTAGTATAAGAGGGACCGAAAACACTGAAGCTTTCTTT; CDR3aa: CASSIRGTENTEAFF
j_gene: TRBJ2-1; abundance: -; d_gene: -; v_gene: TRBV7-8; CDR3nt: TGTGCCAGCAGCCAGGCCCAATGGTCCTACAATGAGCAGTTCTTC; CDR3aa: CASSQAQWSYNEQFF
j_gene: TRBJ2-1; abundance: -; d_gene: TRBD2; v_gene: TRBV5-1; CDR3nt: TGCGCCAGCAGCTTGGAAGCGGGGGGCCCCTGGGGGAAGTTCTTC; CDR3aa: CASSLEAGGPWGKFF
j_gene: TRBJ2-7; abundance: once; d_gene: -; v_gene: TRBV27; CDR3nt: TGTGCCAGCAGTTTATCCCAGGGATTTTCAGGGGAGCAGTACTTC; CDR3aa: CASSLSQGFSGEQYF
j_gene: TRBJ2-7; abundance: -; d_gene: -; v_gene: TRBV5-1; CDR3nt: TGCGCCAGCAGCTCGGGGCCGACTAGTTCGAGCGAGCAGTACTTC; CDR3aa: CASSSGPTSSSEQYF
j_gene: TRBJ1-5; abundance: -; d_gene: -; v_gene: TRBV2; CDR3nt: TGTGCCAGCAGTGAAGAAATCAGGGGTGGACAGCCCCAGCATTTT; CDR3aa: CASSEEIRGGQPQHF
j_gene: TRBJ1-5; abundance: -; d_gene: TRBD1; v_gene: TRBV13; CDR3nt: TGTGCCAGCAGCTTAGGAGGGGGCCGGAGCAATCAGCCCCAGCATTTT; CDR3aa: CASSLGGGRSNQPQHF
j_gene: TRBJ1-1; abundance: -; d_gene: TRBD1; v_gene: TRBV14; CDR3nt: TGTGCCAGCAGCCAAAACCGGGACAGGTTCACTGAAGCTTTCTTT; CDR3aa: CASSQNRDRFTEAFF
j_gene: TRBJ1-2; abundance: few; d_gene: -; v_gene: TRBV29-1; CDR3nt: TGCAGCGGAGGGGGAACCTCCTATGGCTACACCTTC; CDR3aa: CSGGGTSYGYTF
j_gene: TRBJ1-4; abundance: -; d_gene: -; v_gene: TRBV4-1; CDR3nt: TGCGCCAGCAGCCAAGAGCCAGGGAAAGGTGAAAAACTGTTTTTT; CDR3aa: CASSQEPGKGEKLFF
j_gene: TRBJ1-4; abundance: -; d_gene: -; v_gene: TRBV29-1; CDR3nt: TGCAGCGTTGAAGAGGGAAGCGAAAAACTGTTTTTT; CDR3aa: CSVEEGSEKLFF
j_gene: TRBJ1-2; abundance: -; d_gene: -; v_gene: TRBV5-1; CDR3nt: TGCGCCAGCAGCTTGGGTGCCGGGGGCTCTGGCTACACCTTC; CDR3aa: CASSLGAGGSGYTF
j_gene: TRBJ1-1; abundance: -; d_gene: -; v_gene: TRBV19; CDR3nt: TGTGCCAGTAGTAGGGGCCTGAACTTGAACACTGAAGCTTTCTTT; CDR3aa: CASSRGLNLNTEAFF
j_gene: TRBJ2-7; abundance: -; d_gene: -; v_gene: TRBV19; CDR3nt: TGTGCCAGTAGGGAAGGGAACTCCCACGAGCAGTACTTC; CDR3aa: CASREGNSHEQYF
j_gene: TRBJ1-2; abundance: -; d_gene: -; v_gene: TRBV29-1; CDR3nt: TGCAGCGTTGATTCGCAGGGGTGGTCTGGCTACACCTTC; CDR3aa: CSVDSQGWSGYTF
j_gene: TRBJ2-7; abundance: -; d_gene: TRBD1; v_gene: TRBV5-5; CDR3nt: TGTGCCAGCAGCTCACGACCCGGGACAGGCTCCTACGAGCAGTACTTC; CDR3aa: CASSSRPGTGSYEQYF
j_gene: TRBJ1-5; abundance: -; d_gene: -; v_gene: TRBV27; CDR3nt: TGTGCCGCTCAGACTAGGGGGAGGAGCAATCAGCCCCAGCATTTT; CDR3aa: CAAQTRGRSNQPQHF
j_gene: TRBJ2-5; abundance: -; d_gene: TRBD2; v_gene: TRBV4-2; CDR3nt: TGTGCCAGCAGCCGAGCGTCCGGGACTAGTCAAGAGACCCAGTACTTC; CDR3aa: CASSRASGTSQETQYF
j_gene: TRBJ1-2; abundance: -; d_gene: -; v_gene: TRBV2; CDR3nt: TGTGCCAGCAGCCCACAGGGCAACAACTATGGCTACACCTTC; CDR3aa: CASSPQGNNYGYTF
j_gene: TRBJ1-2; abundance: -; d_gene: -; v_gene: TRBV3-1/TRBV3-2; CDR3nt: TGTGCCAGCAGCCAAGATATCGGAAAAAGAAGTGGCTACACCTTC; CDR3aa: CASSQDIGKRSGYTF
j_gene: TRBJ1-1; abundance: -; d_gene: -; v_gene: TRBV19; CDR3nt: TGTGCCAGTAGTCTTTCTGGGGTCACTGAAGCTTTCTTT; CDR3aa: CASSLSGVTEAFF
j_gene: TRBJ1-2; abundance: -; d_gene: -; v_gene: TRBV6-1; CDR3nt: TGTGCCAGCAGTGAAGCCCGCCACAGGACCAACTATGGCTACACCTTC; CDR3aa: CASSEARHRTNYGYTF
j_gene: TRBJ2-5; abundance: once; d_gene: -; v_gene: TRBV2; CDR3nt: TGTGCCAGCAGTCCCGGCCGGGAGACCCAGTACTTC; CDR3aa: CASSPGRETQYF
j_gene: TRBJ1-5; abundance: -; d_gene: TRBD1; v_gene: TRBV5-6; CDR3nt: TGTGCCAGCAGCTCGTATATAACGGGACAGGGCTATAGCAATCAGCCCCAGCATTTT; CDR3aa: CASSSYITGQGYSNQPQHF
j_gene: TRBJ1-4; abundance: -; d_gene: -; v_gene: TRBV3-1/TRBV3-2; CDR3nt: TGTGCCAGCAGCCCCGGGACAACTAATGAAAAACTGTTTTTT; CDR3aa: CASSPGTTNEKLFF
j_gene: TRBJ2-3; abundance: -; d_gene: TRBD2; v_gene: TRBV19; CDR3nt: TGTGCCAGTAGTATATTAGCGGGGGCCAGAGATACGCAGTATTTT; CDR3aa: CASSILAGARDTQYF
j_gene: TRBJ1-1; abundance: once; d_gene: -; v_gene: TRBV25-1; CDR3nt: TGTGCCAGCAGTGAGAACACTGAAGCTTTCTTT; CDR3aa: CASSENTEAFF
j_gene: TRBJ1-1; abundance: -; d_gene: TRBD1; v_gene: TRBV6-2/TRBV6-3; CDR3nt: TGTGCCAGCAGCAGACAGGGGAACACTGAAGCTTTCTTT; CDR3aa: CASSRQGNTEAFF
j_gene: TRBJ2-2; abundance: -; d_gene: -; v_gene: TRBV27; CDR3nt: TGTGCCAGCAGTCCTACTGGGAGCAGCACCGGGGAGCTGTTTTTT; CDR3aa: CASSPTGSSTGELFF
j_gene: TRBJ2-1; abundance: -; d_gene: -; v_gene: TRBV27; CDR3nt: TGTGCCAGCAGTTTTCTGGGGAACAATGAGCAGTTCTTC; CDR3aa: CASSFLGNNEQFF
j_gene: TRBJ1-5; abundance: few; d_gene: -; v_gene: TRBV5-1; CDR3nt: TGCGCCAGCAGCAAGGACGGAGGAGGGTATCAGCCCCAGCATTTT; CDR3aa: CASSKDGGGYQPQHF
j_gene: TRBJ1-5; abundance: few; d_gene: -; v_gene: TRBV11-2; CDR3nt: TGTGCCAGCAGCTTTGGTCATAATCAGCCCCAGCATTTT; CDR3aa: CASSFGHNQPQHF
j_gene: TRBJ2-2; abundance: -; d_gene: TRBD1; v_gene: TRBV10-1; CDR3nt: TGCGCCAGCAGTGAGTCGAGTGGGACAGGGGGCTTGAACACCGGGGAGCTGTTTTTT; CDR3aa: CASSESSGTGGLNTGELFF
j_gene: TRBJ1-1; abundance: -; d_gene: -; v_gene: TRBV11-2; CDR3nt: TGTGCCAGCAGCCTGACAGGTCCCGGGGGTACTGAAGCTTTCTTT; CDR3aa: CASSLTGPGGTEAFF
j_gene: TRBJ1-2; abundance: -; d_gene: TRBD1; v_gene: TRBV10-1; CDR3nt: TGCGCCAGCAGTGCCACGACAGGGAATGGCTACACCTTC; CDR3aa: CASSATTGNGYTF
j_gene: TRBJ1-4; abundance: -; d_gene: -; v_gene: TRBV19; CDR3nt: TGTGCCAGTAGACAGGAAGCAACTAATGAAAAACTGTTTTTT; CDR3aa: CASRQEATNEKLFF
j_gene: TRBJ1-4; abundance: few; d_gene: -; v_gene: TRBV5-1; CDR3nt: TGCGCCAGCAGCTTGGTTGCAGGTCCAAATGAAAAACTGTTTTTT; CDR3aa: CASSLVAGPNEKLFF
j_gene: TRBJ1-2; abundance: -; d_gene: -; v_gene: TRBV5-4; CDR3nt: TGTGCCAGCAGCACGCCTACTCAGGAAAACTATGGCTACACCTTC; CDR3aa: CASSTPTQENYGYTF
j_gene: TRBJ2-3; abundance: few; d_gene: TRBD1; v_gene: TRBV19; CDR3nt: TGTGCCACCGGAACAGGGGTTTCAGATACGCAGTATTTT; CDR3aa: CATGTGVSDTQYF
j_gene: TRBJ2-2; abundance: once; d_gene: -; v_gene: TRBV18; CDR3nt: TGTGCCAGCTCACGTTTCATCAGGACAGAGAACACCGGGGAGCTGTTTTTT; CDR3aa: CASSRFIRTENTGELFF
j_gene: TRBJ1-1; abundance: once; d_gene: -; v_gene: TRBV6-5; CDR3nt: TGTGCCAGCAGGACCGACATAGGGGTTAACACTGAAGCTTTCTTT; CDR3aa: CASRTDIGVNTEAFF